The rows below give T cell receptor beta chains drawn from one sample of a study of monozygotic twins with inflammatory bowel disease. Using the 5' RACE reads, TCRdb records one entry per CDR3 protein without DNA. The listing contains approximately 400,000 distinct CDR3 sequences. The sequencing sample was made of blood. The source of these receptors is a human donor with ulcerative colitis or Crohn's disease, or a healthy co-twin of an affected twin (not recorded which). The CDR3 runs from the conserved cysteine through the conserved F or W.

j_gene: TRBJ2-7
v_gene: TRBV28
CDR3aa: CASSSAGSGSRYEQYF

j_gene: TRBJ2-1
v_gene: TRBV7-6
CDR3aa: CASSLALGLAKEQFF

j_gene: TRBJ1-1
v_gene: TRBV4-3
CDR3aa: CASSQDPAVEAFF

j_gene: TRBJ1-4
v_gene: TRBV5-1
CDR3aa: CASSSTGESNEKLFF

j_gene: TRBJ2-1
v_gene: TRBV29-1
CDR3aa: CSVGDRGWDEQFF

j_gene: TRBJ2-6
v_gene: TRBV27
CDR3aa: CASSTGQGLTGANVLTF

j_gene: TRBJ2-5
v_gene: TRBV20-1
CDR3aa: CSGGQNSGETQYF

j_gene: TRBJ2-7
v_gene: TRBV4-2
CDR3aa: CASADDGNEQYF

j_gene: TRBJ1-6
v_gene: TRBV6-1
CDR3aa: CATKAGSHNSPLHF

j_gene: TRBJ2-7
v_gene: TRBV5-4
CDR3aa: CASSQKDRAHEQYF

j_gene: TRBJ2-1
v_gene: TRBV25-1
CDR3aa: CASSQAGGSPEQFF

j_gene: TRBJ2-4
v_gene: TRBV7-9
CDR3aa: CASSTTGGIAKNIQYF

j_gene: TRBJ2-7
v_gene: TRBV5-6
CDR3aa: CASSLDRGSSEQYF

j_gene: TRBJ2-2
v_gene: TRBV12-3/TRBV12-4
CDR3aa: CASSRIRTGELFF

j_gene: TRBJ1-3
v_gene: TRBV28
CDR3aa: CASSSWGITPSGNTIYF

j_gene: TRBJ2-3
v_gene: TRBV7-6
CDR3aa: CASSLGTSGMADTQYF

j_gene: TRBJ2-1
v_gene: TRBV3-1
CDR3aa: CASSQRDTGYNEQFF

j_gene: TRBJ2-3
v_gene: TRBV30
CDR3aa: CAWSSGDTQYF

j_gene: TRBJ2-7
v_gene: TRBV5-1
CDR3aa: CASSLKGQGSTEQYF

j_gene: TRBJ1-4
v_gene: TRBV7-9
CDR3aa: CASSTRNEKLFF

j_gene: TRBJ2-2
v_gene: TRBV7-2
CDR3aa: CASSLWQGKGELFF

j_gene: TRBJ2-5
v_gene: TRBV28
CDR3aa: CASSLTAGEETQYF

j_gene: TRBJ2-7
v_gene: TRBV7-2
CDR3aa: CASSLERRRKQYF

j_gene: TRBJ2-7
v_gene: TRBV7-8
CDR3aa: CASSSLLTRPSYEQYF

j_gene: TRBJ1-1
v_gene: TRBV4-1
CDR3aa: CASSHHSGQNTEAFF

j_gene: TRBJ2-1
v_gene: TRBV6-5
CDR3aa: CASSWLAGDYNEQFF

j_gene: TRBJ2-7
v_gene: TRBV28
CDR3aa: CASSLGVRGFYEQYF

j_gene: TRBJ2-3
v_gene: TRBV9
CDR3aa: CASSVRSGGFTDTQYF

j_gene: TRBJ2-5
v_gene: TRBV20-1
CDR3aa: CSVYVGETQYF

j_gene: TRBJ1-1
v_gene: TRBV7-6
CDR3aa: CASSLAVVGGNTEAFF

j_gene: TRBJ2-3
v_gene: TRBV10-3
CDR3aa: CAISGAGRTDTQYF

j_gene: TRBJ1-1
v_gene: TRBV11-1
CDR3aa: CASSFLPGQGGLNTEAFF

j_gene: TRBJ2-7
v_gene: TRBV20-1
CDR3aa: CSARDGRVTYEQYF

j_gene: TRBJ2-1
v_gene: TRBV7-2
CDR3aa: CASSLVAPSYNEQFF

j_gene: TRBJ2-5
v_gene: TRBV30
CDR3aa: CAWKNRDSQETQYF

j_gene: TRBJ2-1
v_gene: TRBV7-2
CDR3aa: CASSPLTSGRAWQFF

j_gene: TRBJ2-2
v_gene: TRBV20-1
CDR3aa: CSGKVLTGELFF

j_gene: TRBJ1-3
v_gene: TRBV20-1
CDR3aa: CSARSGAGTNSGNTIYF

j_gene: TRBJ2-3
v_gene: TRBV12-3/TRBV12-4
CDR3aa: CASSPGSGTDTQYF

j_gene: TRBJ2-7
v_gene: TRBV12-3/TRBV12-4
CDR3aa: CASNLDTLEQYF

j_gene: TRBJ2-3
v_gene: TRBV10-3
CDR3aa: CAVRGTSPPDTQYF

j_gene: TRBJ1-5
v_gene: TRBV7-9
CDR3aa: CASSSGTASDQPQHF

j_gene: TRBJ2-3
v_gene: TRBV7-2
CDR3aa: CASSLDRYSTDTQYF

j_gene: TRBJ2-7
v_gene: TRBV29-1
CDR3aa: CSVEGGTGRYEQYF

j_gene: TRBJ2-7
v_gene: TRBV10-3
CDR3aa: CAISTNTWGEQYF

j_gene: TRBJ2-2
v_gene: TRBV7-2
CDR3aa: CASSLASRTTGELFF

j_gene: TRBJ2-1
v_gene: TRBV7-9
CDR3aa: CASSLAPTGKSYNEQFF

j_gene: TRBJ2-5
v_gene: TRBV5-4
CDR3aa: CASSSSAGERETQYF

j_gene: TRBJ1-3
v_gene: TRBV7-9
CDR3aa: CASSGSGPTSGNTIYF

j_gene: TRBJ2-6
v_gene: TRBV11-2
CDR3aa: CASSPISGRAGGANVLTF

j_gene: TRBJ1-2
v_gene: TRBV4-1
CDR3aa: CASSGTSRGYTF

j_gene: TRBJ2-4
v_gene: TRBV27
CDR3aa: CASIGGLSKNIQYF